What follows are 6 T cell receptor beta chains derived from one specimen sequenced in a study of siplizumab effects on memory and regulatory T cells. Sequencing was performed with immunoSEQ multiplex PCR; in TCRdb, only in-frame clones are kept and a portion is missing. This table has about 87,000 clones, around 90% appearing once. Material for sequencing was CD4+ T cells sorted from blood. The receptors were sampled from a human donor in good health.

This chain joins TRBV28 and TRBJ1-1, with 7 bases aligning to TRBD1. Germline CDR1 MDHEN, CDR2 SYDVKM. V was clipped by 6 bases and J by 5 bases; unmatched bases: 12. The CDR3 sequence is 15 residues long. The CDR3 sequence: CASRSFGQEGTEAFF. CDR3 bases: TGTGCCAGCAGATCCTTTGGACAGGAGGGGACTGAAGCTTTCTTT.

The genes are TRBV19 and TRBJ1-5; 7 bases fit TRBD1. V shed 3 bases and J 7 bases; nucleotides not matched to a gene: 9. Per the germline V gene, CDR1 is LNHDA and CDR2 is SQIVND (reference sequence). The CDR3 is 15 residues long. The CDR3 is CASSIMTGPRQPQHF. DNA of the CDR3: TGTGCCAGTAGTATCATGACAGGGCCTCGGCAGCCCCAGCATTTT.

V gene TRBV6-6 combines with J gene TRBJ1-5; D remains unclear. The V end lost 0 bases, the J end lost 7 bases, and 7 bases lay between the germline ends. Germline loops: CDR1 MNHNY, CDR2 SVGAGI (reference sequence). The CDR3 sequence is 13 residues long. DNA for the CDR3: TGTGCCAGCAGTTACTCGACCCTCCAGCCCCAGCATTTT. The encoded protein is CASSYSTLQPQHF.

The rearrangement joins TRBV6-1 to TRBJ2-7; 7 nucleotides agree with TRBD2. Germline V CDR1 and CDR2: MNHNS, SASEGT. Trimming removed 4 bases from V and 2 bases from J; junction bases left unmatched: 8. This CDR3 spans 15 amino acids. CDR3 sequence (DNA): TGTGCCAGCAGTGTGGGGAGCGGGAAAACCTACGAGCAGTACTTC. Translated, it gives CASSVGSGKTYEQYF.

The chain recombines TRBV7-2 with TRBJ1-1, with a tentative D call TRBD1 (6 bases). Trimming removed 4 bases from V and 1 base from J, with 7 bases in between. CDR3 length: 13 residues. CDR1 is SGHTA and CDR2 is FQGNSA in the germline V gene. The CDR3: CASSSDRNTEAFF. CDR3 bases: TGTGCCAGCAGCTCGGACAGGAACACTGAAGCTTTCTTT.

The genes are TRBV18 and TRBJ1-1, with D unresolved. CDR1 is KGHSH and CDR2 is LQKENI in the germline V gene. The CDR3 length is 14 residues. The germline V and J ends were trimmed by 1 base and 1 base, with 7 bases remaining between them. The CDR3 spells CASSPLTGNTEAFF. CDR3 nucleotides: TGTGCCAGCTCACCACTAACGGGGAACACTGAAGCTTTCTTT.